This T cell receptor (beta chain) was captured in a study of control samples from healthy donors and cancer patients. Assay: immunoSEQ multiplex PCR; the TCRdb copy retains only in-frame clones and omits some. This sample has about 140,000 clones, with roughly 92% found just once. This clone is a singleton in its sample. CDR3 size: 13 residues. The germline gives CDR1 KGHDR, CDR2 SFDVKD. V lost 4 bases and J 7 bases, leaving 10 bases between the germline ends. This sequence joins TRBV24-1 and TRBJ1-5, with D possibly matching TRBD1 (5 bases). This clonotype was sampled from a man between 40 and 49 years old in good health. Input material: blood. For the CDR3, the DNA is TGTGCCACCAGTGAGCCTGGGGGGCAGCCCCAGCATTTT. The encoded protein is CATSEPGGQPQHF.